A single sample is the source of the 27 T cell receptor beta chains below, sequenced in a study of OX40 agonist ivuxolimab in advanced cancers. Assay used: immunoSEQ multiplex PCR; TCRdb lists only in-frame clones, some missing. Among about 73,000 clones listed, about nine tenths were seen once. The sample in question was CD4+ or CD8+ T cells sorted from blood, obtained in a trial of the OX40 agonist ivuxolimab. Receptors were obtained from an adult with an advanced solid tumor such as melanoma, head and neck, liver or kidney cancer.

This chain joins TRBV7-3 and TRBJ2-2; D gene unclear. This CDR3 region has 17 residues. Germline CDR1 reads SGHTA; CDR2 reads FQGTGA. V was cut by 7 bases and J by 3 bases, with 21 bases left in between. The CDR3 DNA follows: TGTGCCAGCACCGCCGGGCCCCAGGCCTTCCACACCGGGGAGCTGTTTTTT. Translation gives CASTAGPQAFHTGELFF.

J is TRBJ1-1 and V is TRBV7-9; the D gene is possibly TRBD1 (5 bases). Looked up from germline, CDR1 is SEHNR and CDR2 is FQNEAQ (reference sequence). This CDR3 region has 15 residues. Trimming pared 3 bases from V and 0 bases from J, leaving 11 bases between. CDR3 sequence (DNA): TGTGCCAGCAGCTTCCAGGGTGGGGTGAACACTGAAGCTTTCTTT. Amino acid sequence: CASSFQGGVNTEAFF.

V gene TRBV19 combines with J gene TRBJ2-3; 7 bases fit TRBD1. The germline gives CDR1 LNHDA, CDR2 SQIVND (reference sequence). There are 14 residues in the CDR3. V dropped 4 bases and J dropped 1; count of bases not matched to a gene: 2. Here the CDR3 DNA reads TGTGCCAGTAGTAGCGGACAGGGCACAGATACGCAGTATTTT. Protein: CASSSGQGTDTQYF.

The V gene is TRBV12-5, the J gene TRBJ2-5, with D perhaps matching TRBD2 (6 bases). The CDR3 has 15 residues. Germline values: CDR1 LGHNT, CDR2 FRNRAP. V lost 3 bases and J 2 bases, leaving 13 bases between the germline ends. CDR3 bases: TGTGCTAGTGGTTTAGGACTGGGGGGACAAGAGACCCAGTACTTC. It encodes CASGLGLGGQETQYF.

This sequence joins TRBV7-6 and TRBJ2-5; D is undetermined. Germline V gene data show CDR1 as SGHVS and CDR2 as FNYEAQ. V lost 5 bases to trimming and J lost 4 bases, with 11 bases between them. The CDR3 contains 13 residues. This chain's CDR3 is CASSATYPETQYF. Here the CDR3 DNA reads TGTGCCAGCAGCGCCACTTACCCAGAGACCCAGTACTTC. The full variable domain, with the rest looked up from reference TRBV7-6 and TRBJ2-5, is GAGVSQSPRYKVTKRGQDVALRCDPISGHVSLYWYRQALGQGPEFLTYFNYEAQQDKSGLPNDRFSAERPEGSISTLTIQRTEQRDSAMYRCASSATYPETQYFGPGTRLLVL.

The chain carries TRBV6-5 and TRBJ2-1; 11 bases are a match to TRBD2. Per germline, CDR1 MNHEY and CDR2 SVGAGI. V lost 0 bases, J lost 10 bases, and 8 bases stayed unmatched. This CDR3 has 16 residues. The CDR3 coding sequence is TGTGCCAGCAGTTACTCAAGTAGCGGGAGGGCCCGGGAGCAGTTCTTC. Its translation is CASSYSSSGRAREQFF.

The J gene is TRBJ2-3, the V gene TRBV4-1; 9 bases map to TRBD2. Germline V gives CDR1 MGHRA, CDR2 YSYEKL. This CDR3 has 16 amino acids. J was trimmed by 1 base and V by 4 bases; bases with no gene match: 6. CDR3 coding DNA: TGCGCCAGCAGCCCCCGGCCTAGCGGGGGCACAGATACGCAGTATTTT. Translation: CASSPRPSGGTDTQYF.

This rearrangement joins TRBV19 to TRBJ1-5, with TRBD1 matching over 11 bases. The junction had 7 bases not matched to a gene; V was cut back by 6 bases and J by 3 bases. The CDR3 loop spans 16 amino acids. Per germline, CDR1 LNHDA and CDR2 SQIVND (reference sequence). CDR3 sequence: CASRSGTGGFNQPQHF. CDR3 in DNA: TGTGCCAGTAGGTCCGGGACAGGGGGTTTCAATCAGCCCCAGCATTTT.

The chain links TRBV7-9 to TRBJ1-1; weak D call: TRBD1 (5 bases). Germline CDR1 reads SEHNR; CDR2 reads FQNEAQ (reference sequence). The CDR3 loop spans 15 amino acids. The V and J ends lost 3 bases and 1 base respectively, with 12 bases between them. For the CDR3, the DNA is TGTGCCAGCAGCTTGGGGACGGTAAAGAACACTGAAGCTTTCTTT. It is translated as CASSLGTVKNTEAFF.

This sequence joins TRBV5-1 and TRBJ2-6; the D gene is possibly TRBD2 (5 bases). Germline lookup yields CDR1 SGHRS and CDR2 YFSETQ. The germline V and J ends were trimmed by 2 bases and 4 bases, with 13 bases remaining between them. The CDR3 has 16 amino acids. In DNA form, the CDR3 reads TGCGCCAGCAGCTTAATCGGCCCGGGGGGGGCCAACGTCCTGACTTTC. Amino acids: CASSLIGPGGANVLTF.

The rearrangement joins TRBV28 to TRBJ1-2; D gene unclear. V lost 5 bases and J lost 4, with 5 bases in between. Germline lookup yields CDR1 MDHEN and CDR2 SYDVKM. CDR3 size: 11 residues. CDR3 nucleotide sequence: TGTGCCAGCAGTCCTTTCTATGGCTACACCTTC. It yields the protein CASSPFYGYTF.

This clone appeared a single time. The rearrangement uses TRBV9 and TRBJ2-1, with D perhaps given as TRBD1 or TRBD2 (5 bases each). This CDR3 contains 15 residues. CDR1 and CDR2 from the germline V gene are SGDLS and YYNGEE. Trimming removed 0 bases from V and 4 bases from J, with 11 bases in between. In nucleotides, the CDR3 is TGTGCCAGCAGCGTAGGAGGGGCTCTATACAATGAGCAGTTCTTC. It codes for CASSVGGALYNEQFF.

The CDR3 sequence is CASSLFPIAQPGQDNEQFF. The DNA of the CDR3 is TGTGCCAGCAGCTTATTTCCGATAGCGCAACCGGGACAAGACAATGAGCAGTTCTTC. The gene calls are TRBV7-8 and TRBJ2-1, with D possibly being TRBD1 (6 bases). This CDR3 has 19 amino acids. V gave up 2 bases and J gave up 5 bases, with 25 bases separating them. Germline loops: CDR1 SGHVS, CDR2 FQNEAQ.

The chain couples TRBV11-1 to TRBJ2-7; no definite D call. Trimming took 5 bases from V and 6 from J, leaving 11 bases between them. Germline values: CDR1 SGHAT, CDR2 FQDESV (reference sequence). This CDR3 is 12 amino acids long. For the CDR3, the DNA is TGTGCCAGCAGCACATACAATCGCGAGCAGTACTTC. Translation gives CASSTYNREQYF.

This CDR3 reads CASSLQTRYEQYF. The CDR3 DNA reads as TGTGCCAGCAGCTTGCAGACCCGCTACGAGCAGTACTTC. This chain links TRBV5-6 with TRBJ2-7; the D is unclear. Germline V gene data show CDR1 as SGHDT and CDR2 as YYEEEE. The CDR3 consists of 13 residues. V dropped 1 base and J dropped 3 bases, with 8 bases sitting between them. Filled out from reference TRBV5-6 and TRBJ2-7, the complete variable domain reads DAGVTQSPTHLIKTRGQQVTLRCSPKSGHDTVSWYQQALGQGPQFIFQYYEEEERQRGNFPDRFSGHQFPNYSSELNVNALLLGDSALYLCASSLQTRYEQYFGPGTRLTVT.

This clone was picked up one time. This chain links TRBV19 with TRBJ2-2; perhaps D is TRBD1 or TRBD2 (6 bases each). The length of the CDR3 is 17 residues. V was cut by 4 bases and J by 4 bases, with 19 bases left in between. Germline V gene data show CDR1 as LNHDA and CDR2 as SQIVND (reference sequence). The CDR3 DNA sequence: TGTGCCAGTAGTACCCCGGGCAGGGGAGGTGGCACCGGGGAGCTGTTTTTT. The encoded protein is CASSTPGRGGGTGELFF. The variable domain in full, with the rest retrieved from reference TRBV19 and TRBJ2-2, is DGGITQSPKYLFRKEGQNVTLSCEQNLNHDAMYWYRQDPGQGLRLIYYSQIVNDFQKGDIAEGYSVSREKKESFPLTVTSAQKNPTAFYLCASSTPGRGGGTGELFFGEGSRLTVL.

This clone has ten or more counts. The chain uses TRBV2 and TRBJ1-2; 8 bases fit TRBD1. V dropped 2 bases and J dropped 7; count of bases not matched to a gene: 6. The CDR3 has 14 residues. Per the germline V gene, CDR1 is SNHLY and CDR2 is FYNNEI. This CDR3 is CASSERQGAIGYTF. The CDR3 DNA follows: TGTGCCAGCAGTGAAAGGCAGGGGGCGATTGGCTACACCTTC.

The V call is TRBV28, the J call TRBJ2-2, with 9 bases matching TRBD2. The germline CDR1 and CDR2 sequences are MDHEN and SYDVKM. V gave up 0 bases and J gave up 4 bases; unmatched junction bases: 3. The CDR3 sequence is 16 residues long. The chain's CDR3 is CASSLWSGGPTGELFF. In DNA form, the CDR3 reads TGTGCCAGCAGTTTATGGAGCGGGGGGCCCACCGGGGAGCTGTTTTTT.

CDR3 loop: CASRPGNTGELFF. For the CDR3, the DNA is TGCGCCAGCAGGCCGGGGAACACCGGGGAGCTGTTTTTT. This sequence joins TRBV10-1 and TRBJ2-2; no clear D. The germline gives CDR1 WNHNN, CDR2 SYGVQD (reference sequence). The V and J ends lost 6 bases and 1 base respectively, with 6 bases between them. This CDR3 has 13 amino acids.

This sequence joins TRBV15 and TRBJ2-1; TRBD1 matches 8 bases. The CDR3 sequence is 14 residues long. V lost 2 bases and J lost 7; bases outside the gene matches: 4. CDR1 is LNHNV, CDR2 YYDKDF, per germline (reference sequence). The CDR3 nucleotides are TGTGCCACCAGCAGACAGGGGGCGGGTAATGAGCAGTTCTTC. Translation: CATSRQGAGNEQFF.

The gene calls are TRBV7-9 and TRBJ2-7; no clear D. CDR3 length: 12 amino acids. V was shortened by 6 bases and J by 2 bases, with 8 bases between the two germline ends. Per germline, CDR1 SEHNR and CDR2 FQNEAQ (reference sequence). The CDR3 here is CASSQVTYEQYF. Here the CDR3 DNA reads TGTGCCAGCAGTCAGGTCACCTACGAGCAGTACTTC.

Written as DNA, the CDR3 is TGCGCCAGCAGCCAGAACCCCGGGACACAAAACAAACAAGAGACCCAGTACTTC. It is translated as CASSQNPGTQNKQETQYF. The chain is built from TRBV4-1 and TRBJ2-5; perhaps TRBD1 as D (6 bases). CDR1 and CDR2 from the germline V gene are MGHRA and YSYEKL. V was shortened by 3 bases and J by 2 bases, with 22 bases between the two germline ends. CDR3 length: 18 amino acids.

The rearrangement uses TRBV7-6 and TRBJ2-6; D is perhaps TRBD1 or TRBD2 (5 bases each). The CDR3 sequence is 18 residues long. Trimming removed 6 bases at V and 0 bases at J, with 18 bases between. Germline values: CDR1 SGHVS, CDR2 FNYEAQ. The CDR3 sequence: CASSRGSSSNSGANVLTF. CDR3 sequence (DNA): TGTGCCAGCAGTCGGGGCTCCAGCTCGAACTCTGGGGCCAACGTCCTGACTTTC.

This CDR3 is CASSLGQGLNSPLHF. In DNA, the CDR3 is TGTGCCAGCAGCTTAGGACAGGGCCTAAATTCACCCCTCCACTTT. The chain combines TRBV11-2 with TRBJ1-6; TRBD1 matches 7 bases. This CDR3 is built from 15 residues. V lost 1 base and J lost 7; bases outside the gene matches: 4. Germline CDR1 reads SGHAT; CDR2 reads FQNNGV. Looking up the rest from reference TRBV11-2 and TRBJ1-6 gives the full variable domain: EAGVAQSPRYKIIEKRQSVAFWCNPISGHATLYWYQQILGQGPKLLIQFQNNGVVDDSQLPKDRFSAERLKGVDSTLKIQPAKLEDSAVYLCASSLGQGLNSPLHFGNGTRLTVT.

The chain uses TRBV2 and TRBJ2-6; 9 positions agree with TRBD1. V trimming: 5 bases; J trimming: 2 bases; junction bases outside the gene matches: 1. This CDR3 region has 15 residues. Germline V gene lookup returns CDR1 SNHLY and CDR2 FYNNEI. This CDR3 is CASSRDRAGANVLTF. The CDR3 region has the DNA TGTGCCAGCAGTAGGGACAGGGCTGGGGCCAACGTCCTGACTTTC.

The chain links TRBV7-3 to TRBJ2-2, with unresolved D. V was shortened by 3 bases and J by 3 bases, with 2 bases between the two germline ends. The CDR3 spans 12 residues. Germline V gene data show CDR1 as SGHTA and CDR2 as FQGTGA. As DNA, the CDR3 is TGTGCCAGCAGCTTTGACACCGGGGAGCTGTTTTTT. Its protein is CASSFDTGELFF. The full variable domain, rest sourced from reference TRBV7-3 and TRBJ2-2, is GAGVSQTPSNKVTEKGKYVELRCDPISGHTALYWYRQSLGQGPEFLIYFQGTGAADDSGLPNDRFFAVRPEGSVSTLKIQRTERGDSAVYLCASSFDTGELFFGEGSRLTVL.

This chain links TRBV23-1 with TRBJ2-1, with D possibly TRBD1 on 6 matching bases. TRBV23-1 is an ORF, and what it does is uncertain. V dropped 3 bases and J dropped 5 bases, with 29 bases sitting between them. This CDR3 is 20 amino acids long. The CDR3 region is CASSQSSRGWTDPLHNEQFF. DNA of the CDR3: TGCGCCAGCAGTCAGAGCTCGAGGGGGTGGACCGACCCCCTACACAATGAGCAGTTCTTC.